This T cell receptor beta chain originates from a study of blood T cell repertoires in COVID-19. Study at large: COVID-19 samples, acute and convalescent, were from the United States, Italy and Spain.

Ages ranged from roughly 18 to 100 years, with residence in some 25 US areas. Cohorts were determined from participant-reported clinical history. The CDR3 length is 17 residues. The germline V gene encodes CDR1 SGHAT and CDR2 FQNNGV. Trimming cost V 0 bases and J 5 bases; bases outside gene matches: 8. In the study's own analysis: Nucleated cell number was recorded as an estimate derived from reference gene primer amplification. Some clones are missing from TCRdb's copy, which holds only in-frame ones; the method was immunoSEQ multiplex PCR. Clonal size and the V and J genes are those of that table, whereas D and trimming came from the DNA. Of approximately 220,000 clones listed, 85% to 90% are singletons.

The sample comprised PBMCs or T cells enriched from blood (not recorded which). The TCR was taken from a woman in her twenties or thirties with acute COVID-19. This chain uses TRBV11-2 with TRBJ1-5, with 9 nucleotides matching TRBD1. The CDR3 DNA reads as TGTGCCAGCAGCTTAGACCAGGGAGGGACAGGGCATCAGCCCCAGCATTTT. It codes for CASSLDQGGTGHQPQHF.